This T cell receptor beta chain was observed in a study of blood T cell repertoires in COVID-19 (dated by TCRdb to the early 2020s). The study in broad terms: Samples covering the acute and convalescent phases of COVID-19 were provided by collaborators in the United States, Italy and Spain. A freely available public database, intended as a resource for researchers studying the immune response to SARS-CoV-2, is where the repertoires were released. Where available, HLA class I and class II types were taken from metadata supplied by the sample provider and were not determined by assay-based typing. Sample metadata almost always included a de-identified subject ID, COVID-19 status, age in years and sex. The material from the prospective study consisted of cDNA or gDNA derived from T cells, B-cell-depleted T cells, or PBMCs. Samples were obtained from the ongoing ImmuneRACE study (first 160 participants) and from approximately 1,200 subjects provided by 6 global collaborators. The dataset comprised deeply sampled blood TCRbeta repertoires from subjects exposed to, actively infected with, or recovered from COVID-19. Overall study results and their limits: The quantity of clinical and demographic metadata differed by source and by participant and was supplied without curation.

The immunoSEQ Assay, a bias-controlled multiplex PCR, was used to amplify TCRbeta CDR3 regions from genomic DNA. Processing in the source paper ran as follows. Nucleated cell counts per sample were estimated from amplification of reference gene primers within the assay. To quantify the absolute abundance of each unique TCRbeta CDR3 rearrangement, sequence reads were collapsed and filtered. For each sample, productive Simpson clonality was calculated as the square root of Simpson's diversity index over productive rearrangements. Imported from immuneACCESS, the table was reduced by TCRdb to in-frame sequences with V and J called. These copies leave out some clones; in studies compared against another copy, an unresolved V gene accounts for under half, and the cause of the remainder is not known. V and J calls and clone size are given by that table; D and trimming were obtained from the DNA. The sample table shows about 66,000 clones, and roughly 91% are seen once. The ten largest clones represent approximately 1.3% of the sample.

There are a few counts of this clone. The clone's antigen remains unknown. Nothing much larger sits one base from this clone, and base qualities are not available. The CDR3 contains 14 residues, cysteine and phenylalanine counted. The CDR3 DNA has 42 bases and is translated from base 1. Based on the germline V gene (reference sequence), the CDR1 and CDR2 sequences are LNHDA and SQIVND. V is pruned by 4 bases and J by 4 bases, leaving 6 bases of the junction without a gene match. Whole blood was collected in K2EDTA tubes by collaborating institutions according to the institutions' own protocols. Collaborator samples were shipped for TCRbeta analysis as frozen whole blood, isolated PBMCs, or DNA extracted from either sample type.

The rearrangement joined TRBV19 to TRBJ1-2; TRBD1 aligns with 7 central bases. The sequenced sample was peripheral blood. The TCR comes from a man aged 60 to 69 with acute or convalescent COVID-19. The CDR3 region has the sequence CASSTPDRVYGYTF. The bases are TGTGCCAGTAGTACCCCCGACAGGGTCTATGGCTACACCTTC.